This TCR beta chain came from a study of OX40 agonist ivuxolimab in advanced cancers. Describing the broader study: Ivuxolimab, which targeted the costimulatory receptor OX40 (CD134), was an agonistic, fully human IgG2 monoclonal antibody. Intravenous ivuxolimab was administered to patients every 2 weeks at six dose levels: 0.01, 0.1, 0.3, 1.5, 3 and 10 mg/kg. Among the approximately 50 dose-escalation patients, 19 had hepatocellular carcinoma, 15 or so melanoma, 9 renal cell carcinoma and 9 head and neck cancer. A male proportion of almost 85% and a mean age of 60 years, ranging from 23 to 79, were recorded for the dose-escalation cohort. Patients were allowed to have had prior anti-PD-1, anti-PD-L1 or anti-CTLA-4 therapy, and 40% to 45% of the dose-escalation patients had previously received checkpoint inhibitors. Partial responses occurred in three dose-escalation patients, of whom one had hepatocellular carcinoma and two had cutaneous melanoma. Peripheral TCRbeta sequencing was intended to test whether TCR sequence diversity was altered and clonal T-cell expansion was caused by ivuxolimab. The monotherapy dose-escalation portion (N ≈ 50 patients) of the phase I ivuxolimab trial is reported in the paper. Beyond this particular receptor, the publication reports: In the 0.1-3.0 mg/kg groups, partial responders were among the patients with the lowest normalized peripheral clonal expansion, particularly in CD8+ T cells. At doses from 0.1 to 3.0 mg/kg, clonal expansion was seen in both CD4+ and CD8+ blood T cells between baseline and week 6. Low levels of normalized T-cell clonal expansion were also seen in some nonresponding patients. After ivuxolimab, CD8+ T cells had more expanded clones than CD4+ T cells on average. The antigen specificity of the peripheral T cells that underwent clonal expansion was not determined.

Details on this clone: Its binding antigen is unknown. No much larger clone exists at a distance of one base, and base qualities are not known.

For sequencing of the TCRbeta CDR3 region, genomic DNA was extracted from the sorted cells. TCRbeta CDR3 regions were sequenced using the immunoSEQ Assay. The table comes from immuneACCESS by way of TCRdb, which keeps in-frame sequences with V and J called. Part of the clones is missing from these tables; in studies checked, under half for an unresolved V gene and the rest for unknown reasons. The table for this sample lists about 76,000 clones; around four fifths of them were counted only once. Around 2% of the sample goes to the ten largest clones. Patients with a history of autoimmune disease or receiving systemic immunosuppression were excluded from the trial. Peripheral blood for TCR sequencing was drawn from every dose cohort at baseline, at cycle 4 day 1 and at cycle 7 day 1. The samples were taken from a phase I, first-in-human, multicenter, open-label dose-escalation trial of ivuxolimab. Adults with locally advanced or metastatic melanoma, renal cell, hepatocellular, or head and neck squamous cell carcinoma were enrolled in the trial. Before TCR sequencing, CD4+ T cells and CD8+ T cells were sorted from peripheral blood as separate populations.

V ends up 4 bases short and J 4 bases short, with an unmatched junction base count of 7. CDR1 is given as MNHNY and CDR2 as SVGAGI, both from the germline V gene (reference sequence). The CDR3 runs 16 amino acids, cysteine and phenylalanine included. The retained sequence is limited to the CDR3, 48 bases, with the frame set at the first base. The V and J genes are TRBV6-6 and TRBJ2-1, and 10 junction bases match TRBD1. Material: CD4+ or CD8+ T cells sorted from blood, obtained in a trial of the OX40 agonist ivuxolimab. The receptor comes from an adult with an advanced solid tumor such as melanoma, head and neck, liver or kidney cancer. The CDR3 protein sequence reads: CASSSRAGQGYNEQFF. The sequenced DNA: TGTGCCAGCAGTTCAAGGGCGGGACAGGGGTACAATGAGCAGTTCTTC.